The 30 T cell receptor beta chains reported below all come from one sample, sequenced in a study of cytomegalovirus exposure and HLA in healthy donors. PCR was performed using 60 Vbeta and 13 Jbeta primers. Sequenced by immunoSEQ multiplex PCR; TCRdb stores in-frame clones only, minus some. This sample has 160,000 or so clones; about two thirds occur once, and the top ten carry approximately 2.8%. Sequenced material: PBMCs. The receptors were sampled from a woman aged 30 to 39 in good health and CMV-seronegative.

The J gene is TRBJ2-2, the V gene TRBV30, with TRBD2 matching 8 bases. Germline values: CDR1 GTSNPN, CDR2 SVGIG (reference sequence). After removal of 0 bases from V and 2 bases from J, the junction contained 11 bases not matched to a gene. The CDR3 is 18 residues long. CDR3 nucleotides: TGTGCCTGGAGTGTACTCTTCGGGGGGGCCCTAAACACCGGGGAGCTGTTTTTT. Its protein product is CAWSVLFGGALNTGELFF.

The gene calls are TRBV7-9 and TRBJ2-7, with a weak D call TRBD2 (6 bases). Germline values: CDR1 SEHNR, CDR2 FQNEAQ (reference sequence). The CDR3 consists of 15 residues. V lost 1 base and J lost 0, with 10 bases in between. The CDR3 region is CASSLDGSLSYEQYF. DNA for the CDR3: TGTGCCAGCAGCTTAGACGGGAGCCTCTCCTACGAGCAGTACTTC.

The chain couples TRBV7-6 to TRBJ2-7; 8 positions agree with TRBD1. Germline CDR1 and CDR2: SGHVS and FNYEAQ. There are 14 residues in the CDR3. V lost 4 bases and J lost 6; bases outside the gene matches: 8. The CDR3 DNA reads as TGTGCCAGCAGCTCCGGACAGGGTTTTTTCGAGCAGTACTTC. It yields the protein CASSSGQGFFEQYF.

The chain links TRBV7-9 to TRBJ1-1; the match to TRBD1 covers 7 bases. V lost 7 bases, J lost 5 bases, and 4 bases stayed unmatched. CDR1 is SEHNR and CDR2 is FQNEAQ in the germline V gene (reference sequence). This CDR3 region has 12 residues. CDR3 sequence reads: CASNQGGTEAFF. The CDR3 DNA reads as TGTGCCAGCAACCAGGGGGGTACTGAAGCTTTCTTT.

The sample holds a few counts of this clone. The chain carries TRBV2 and TRBJ2-7; 9 bases agree with TRBD1. Germline V gene sequence: CDR1 SNHLY, CDR2 FYNNEI. Trimming removed 3 bases from V and 5 bases from J; junction bases left unmatched: 8. This CDR3 has 15 residues. CDR3 region: CASSDVGQGINEQYF. CDR3 DNA: TGTGCCAGCAGTGATGTAGGACAGGGGATCAACGAGCAGTACTTC. The variable domain in full, with the rest retrieved from reference TRBV2 and TRBJ2-7, is EPEVTQTPSHQVTQMGQEVILRCVPISNHLYFYWYRQILGQKVEFLVSFYNNEISEKSEIFDDQFSVERPDGSNFTLKIRSTKLEDSAMYFCASSDVGQGINEQYFGPGTRLTVT.

The chain combines TRBV19 with TRBJ1-5; possibly TRBD1 for D (5 bases). This CDR3 comprises 16 residues. V was trimmed by 0 bases and J by 3 bases, leaving 12 bases between them. The V gene's germline CDR1 is LNHDA and CDR2 SQIVND (reference sequence). CDR3 residues: CASSIEGGEANQPQHF. CDR3 bases: TGTGCCAGTAGTATAGAGGGAGGGGAAGCCAATCAGCCCCAGCATTTT.

The chain has TRBV14 and TRBJ2-2; 12 bases match TRBD2. The V gene's germline CDR1 is SGHDN and CDR2 FVKESK. The length of the CDR3 is 17 residues. Germline trimming cut 4 bases from V and 5 bases from J; bases unmatched to any gene: 8. The CDR3 is CASSPLGLAGKTGELFF. For the CDR3, the DNA is TGTGCCAGCAGCCCTTTAGGACTAGCGGGAAAAACCGGGGAGCTGTTTTTT.

This clone was seen once. This chain joins TRBV5-1 and TRBJ2-3; D is possibly TRBD2 (6 bases). Trimming pared 0 bases from V and 5 bases from J, leaving 13 bases between. CDR3 length: 15 amino acids. Germline-derived CDR1 and CDR2 are SGHRS and YFSETQ. CDR3 DNA sequence: TGCGCCAGCAGCTTGGGACCGGGGGACGGAGATACGCAGTATTTT. It codes for CASSLGPGDGDTQYF.

The chain links TRBV18 to TRBJ2-3; maybe TRBD2 (5 bases). Between the trimmed V and J ends, which lost 6 bases and 6 bases, there was a span of 10 bases. This CDR3 comprises 12 residues. CDR1 is KGHSH, CDR2 LQKENI, per germline. CDR3 residues: CASSAGADTQYF. For the CDR3, the DNA is TGTGCCAGCTCGGCGGGCGCGGATACGCAGTATTTT. The full variable domain, in which reference TRBV18 and TRBJ2-3 provide the parts outside the CDR3, is NAGVMQNPRHLVRRRGQEARLRCSPMKGHSHVYWYRQLPEEGLKFMVYLQKENIIDESGMPKERFSAEFPKEGPSILRIQQVVRGDSAAYFCASSAGADTQYFGPGTRLTVL.

The V gene is TRBV6-6, the J gene TRBJ2-7; D call uncertain. V was cut by 0 bases and J by 3 bases, with 12 bases left in between. The CDR3 is made up of 15 amino acids. Germline V lookup: CDR1 MNHNY, CDR2 SVGAGI (reference sequence). CDR3 sequence reads: CASSYSRTVSYEQYF. The CDR3 DNA reads TGTGCCAGCAGTTACTCGAGAACGGTTAGCTACGAGCAGTACTTC.

The chain couples TRBV9 to TRBJ2-1; TRBD2 aligns across 13 bases. With V trimmed by 3 bases and J by 8 bases, 5 bases remained unmatched. CDR3 length equals 15 residues. Looked up from germline, CDR1 is SGDLS and CDR2 is YYNGEE. This CDR3 is CASSGTSGGAHEQFF. In DNA, the CDR3 is TGTGCCAGCAGCGGTACTAGCGGGGGGGCTCATGAGCAGTTCTTC.

The genes are TRBV7-9 and TRBJ2-1; 10 nucleotides align to TRBD1. With 3 bases clipped from V and 7 bases from J, the junction kept 12 bases outside the gene matches. CDR3 length: 17 amino acids. Germline V CDR1 and CDR2: SEHNR, FQNEAQ (reference sequence). The CDR3 spells CASSFTATGTGANEQFF. In DNA form, the CDR3 reads TGTGCCAGCAGCTTCACAGCGACCGGGACAGGGGCGAATGAGCAGTTCTTC.

This chain uses TRBV7-9 with TRBJ1-1; tentatively, D is TRBD1 (6 bases). Germline values: CDR1 SEHNR, CDR2 FQNEAQ (reference sequence). The CDR3 loop spans 11 amino acids. CDR3 bases: TGTTCCGGGGGGCCCAACACTGAAGCTTTCTTT. Amino acid sequence: CSGGPNTEAFF.

This clone has just one count. The CDR3 spells CASSGPLPGTGAEKLFF. CDR3 DNA sequence: TGTGCCAGCAGCGGACCCCTACCTGGGACAGGGGCTGAAAAACTGTTTTTT. The chain couples TRBV2 to TRBJ1-4; 10 positions agree with TRBD1. The germline CDR1 and CDR2 sequences are SNHLY and FYNNEI. V lost 6 bases, J lost 7 bases, and 14 bases stayed unmatched. The CDR3 extends over 17 amino acids. The full variable domain, in which reference TRBV2 and TRBJ1-4 provide the parts outside the CDR3, is EPEVTQTPSHQVTQMGQEVILRCVPISNHLYFYWYRQILGQKVEFLVSFYNNEISEKSEIFDDQFSVERPDGSNFTLKIRSTKLEDSAMYFCASSGPLPGTGAEKLFFGSGTQLSVL.

The chain combines TRBV27 with TRBJ1-5; the match to TRBD1 covers 8 bases. This CDR3 contains 16 residues. The germline gives CDR1 MNHEY, CDR2 SMNVEV (reference sequence). Unmatched junction bases numbered 6, after V lost 5 bases and J lost 0 bases. DNA for the CDR3: TGTGCCAGCAGTCCCCGGACAGGGAATAGCAATCAGCCCCAGCATTTT. Its translation is CASSPRTGNSNQPQHF.

The V and J genes are TRBV4-2 and TRBJ2-6; D might be TRBD1 (7 bases). This CDR3 is 17 amino acids long. Trimming took off 3 bases at V and 1 base at J, with 13 bases between the two ends. Germline loops: CDR1 LGHNA, CDR2 YNFKEQ. The CDR3 nucleotides are TGTGCCAGCAGCCAGCGGGACAGTCAATCTGGGGCCAACGTCCTGACTTTC. Residues: CASSQRDSQSGANVLTF.

V usage is TRBV30 and J usage is TRBJ2-3; 10 nucleotides match TRBD1. The CDR3 is 13 amino acids. Germline values: CDR1 GTSNPN, CDR2 SVGIG (reference sequence). The trim removed 2 bases at V and 10 bases at J, leaving 6 bases unmatched. This CDR3 is CAWSSDRGSSQYF. CDR3 coding DNA: TGTGCCTGGAGTTCGGACAGGGGGTCTTCGCAGTATTTT.

This clone turned up a few times. This chain uses TRBV28 with TRBJ1-5; tentatively, D is TRBD1 (5 bases). The germline V gene encodes CDR1 MDHEN and CDR2 SYDVKM. V shed 4 bases and J shed 0 bases, with 7 bases lying between them. The CDR3 consists of 14 residues. The CDR3 here is CASSWGDSNQPQHF. The CDR3 nucleotides read TGTGCCAGCAGTTGGGGGGATAGCAATCAGCCCCAGCATTTT.

This chain uses TRBV19 with TRBJ1-1, with 7 bases that match TRBD1. This CDR3 has 13 residues. Germline CDR1 and CDR2: LNHDA and SQIVND (reference sequence). The V segment lost 10 bases and the J segment 3 bases; nucleotides outside the gene matches: 8. The CDR3 bases are TGTGCCATCCGACAGGGATATGACACTGAAGCTTTCTTT. This sequence encodes CAIRQGYDTEAFF. Together with reference TRBV19 and TRBJ1-1, the CDR3 gives the full variable domain: DGGITQSPKYLFRKEGQNVTLSCEQNLNHDAMYWYRQDPGQGLRLIYYSQIVNDFQKGDIAEGYSVSREKKESFPLTVTSAQKNPTAFYLCAIRQGYDTEAFFGQGTRLTVV.

The rearrangement joins TRBV7-2 to TRBJ2-5, with TRBD1 identical over 10 bases. CDR1 is SGHTA and CDR2 is FQGNSA in the germline V gene. The junction had 7 bases not matched to a gene; V was cut back by 4 bases and J by 5 bases. CDR3 size: 15 residues. The CDR3 bases are TGTGCCAGCAGCTACCGACAGGGGGCAAGGGAGACCCAGTACTTC. It translates to CASSYRQGARETQYF.

This clone was detected only a few times. The chain carries TRBV14 and TRBJ2-7; D is possibly TRBD2 (5 bases). The CDR3 totals 15 residues. Germline-derived CDR1 and CDR2 are SGHDN and FVKESK. The V gene lost 1 base and the J gene lost 6 bases, with 16 bases spanning the gap. The CDR3 loop reads CASSQVGLLEAEQYF. DNA for the CDR3: TGTGCCAGCAGCCAAGTAGGCCTCTTGGAGGCCGAGCAGTACTTC.

This rearrangement joins TRBV7-2 to TRBJ1-3, with D possibly being TRBD1 (5 bases). CDR3 size: 14 residues. V was pared by 5 bases and J by 0 bases, with 8 bases between. The germline V gene encodes CDR1 SGHTA and CDR2 FQGNSA. DNA for the CDR3: TGTGCCAGCAGCCCCGACAGCTCTGGAAACACCATATATTTT. Translation gives CASSPDSSGNTIYF.

The chain employs TRBV5-4 and TRBJ2-5, with D perhaps TRBD2 (5 bases). The germline V and J ends were trimmed by 4 bases and 5 bases, with 9 bases remaining between them. The CDR3 has 12 amino acids. Looked up from germline, CDR1 is SGHNT and CDR2 is YYREEE (reference sequence). Here the CDR3 reads CASSGRDETQYF. The CDR3 bases are TGTGCCAGCAGCGGGAGAGATGAGACCCAGTACTTC.

This clone was found once. V is TRBV2 and J is TRBJ1-3; no firm D call. The V gene's germline CDR1 is SNHLY and CDR2 FYNNEI. The CDR3 runs to 17 residues. Trimming pared 6 bases from V and 4 bases from J, leaving 22 bases between. CDR3 protein: CASRGGDTIRRGNTIYF. The CDR3 DNA is TGTGCCAGCAGAGGAGGAGATACGATACGCCGAGGAAACACCATATATTTT.

This clone was observed a few times. The chain combines TRBV13 with TRBJ1-5; 9 bases agree with TRBD1. The V gene's germline CDR1 is PRHDT and CDR2 FYEKMQ (reference sequence). CDR3 length: 16 residues. V gave up 5 bases and J gave up 3 bases; unmatched junction bases: 8. CDR3 nucleotides: TGTGCCAGCAGCCGGCGGGGACAGGGTTTCAATCAGCCCCAGCATTTT. Translated, it gives CASSRRGQGFNQPQHF.

The V call is TRBV5-6, the J call TRBJ2-1; the D is unclear. Trimming pared 7 bases from V and 2 bases from J, leaving 13 bases between. The CDR3 has 14 residues. In germline, CDR1 is SGHDT, CDR2 YYEEEE. The chain's CDR3 is CASRAVQTYNEQFF. The CDR3 coding sequence is TGTGCCAGCCGTGCAGTGCAGACCTACAATGAGCAGTTCTTC. Based on the CDR3 plus reference TRBV5-6 and TRBJ2-1, the full variable domain is DAGVTQSPTHLIKTRGQQVTLRCSPKSGHDTVSWYQQALGQGPQFIFQYYEEEERQRGNFPDRFSGHQFPNYSSELNVNALLLGDSALYLCASRAVQTYNEQFFGPGTRLTVL.

This sequence joins TRBV7-2 and TRBJ2-1; 14 bases are a match to TRBD2. Germline V gene data show CDR1 as SGHTA and CDR2 as FQGNSA. With 5 bases clipped from V and 4 bases from J, the junction kept 1 base outside the gene matches. The length of the CDR3 is 15 residues. CDR3 residues: CASSGTSGSYNEQFF. The DNA for the CDR3 is TGTGCCAGCAGCGGGACTAGCGGGAGTTACAATGAGCAGTTCTTC.

The chain links TRBV28 to TRBJ2-7; the match to TRBD2 covers 8 bases. The germline gives CDR1 MDHEN, CDR2 SYDVKM. The V gene end was trimmed by 4 bases and the J gene end by 6 bases; junction bases not matched to a gene: 8. This CDR3 has 14 amino acids. The CDR3 reads CASSYSGNMAEQYF. DNA for the CDR3: TGTGCCAGCAGTTATAGCGGGAACATGGCCGAGCAGTACTTC.

This clone came up a few times. The V and J genes are TRBV6-5 and TRBJ1-4, with 7 bases aligning to TRBD1. V shed 6 bases, J shed 8 bases, and the junction held 0 bases outside the gene matches. The CDR3 has 11 residues. Germline V gene sequence: CDR1 MNHEY, CDR2 SVGAGI. CDR3 in DNA: TGTGCCAGCAGACAGGGGGAAAAACTGTTTTTT. It specifies CASRQGEKLFF.

The chain is built from TRBV15 and TRBJ1-5; TRBD1 might be the D (5 bases). Germline values: CDR1 LNHNV, CDR2 YYDKDF (reference sequence). There are 13 residues in the CDR3. Trimming took 1 base from V and 6 from J, leaving 7 bases between them. CDR3 loop: CATSRGQGQPQHF. The CDR3 DNA is TGTGCCACCAGCAGAGGTCAGGGTCAGCCCCAGCATTTT.